Each of the 30 T cell receptor beta chains below was sequenced from the same sample in a study of shared clonotypes between healthy human individuals. This table comes from immunoSEQ multiplex PCR, and its TCRdb copy is limited to in-frame clones, with some not included. Among approximately 2.5 million clones listed, more than 80% were seen once. Input material: naive CD4+ T cells sorted from blood. Subset of the sample: CD45RA+ positively selected. These receptors all come from a man between 18 and 35 years old in good health.

The chain recombines TRBV11-3 with TRBJ2-4; 8 bases are a match to TRBD1. This CDR3 is built from 13 residues. Germline V lookup: CDR1 SGHNT, CDR2 YENEEA. Trimming cost V 5 bases and J 5 bases; bases outside gene matches: 2. The CDR3 DNA sequence: TGTGCCAGCAGCAGGGACAGGCAAAACATTCAGTACTTC. As protein: CASSRDRQNIQYF.

In the case of this clone: Different DNA sequences within this sample yield the same CDR3. This chain links TRBV2 with TRBJ1-6; unclear D gene. The CDR3 is 12 residues long. V was shortened by 1 base and J by 7 bases, with 2 bases between the two germline ends. Germline V gives CDR1 SNHLY, CDR2 FYNNEI. The CDR3 sequence is CASSEENSPLHF. As DNA, the CDR3 is TGTGCCAGCAGTGAAGAGAATTCACCCCTCCACTTT.

The rearrangement uses TRBV4-1 and TRBJ1-5; no clear D. There are 16 residues in the CDR3. V shed 4 bases and J shed 5 bases, with 18 bases lying between them. Germline-derived CDR1 and CDR2 are MGHRA and YSYEKL. CDR3: CASSPPSSGGYQPQHF. The CDR3 bases are TGCGCCAGCAGCCCCCCTTCTTCCGGCGGGTATCAGCCCCAGCATTTT.

Remarks on this clone: The same CDR3 also results from other DNA sequences found in this sample. This rearrangement joins TRBV29-1 to TRBJ2-3; 7 bases are shared with TRBD2. Germline assignment: CDR1 SQVTM and CDR2 ANQGSEA. The CDR3 totals 13 residues. Germline trimming cut 6 bases from V and 5 bases from J; bases unmatched to any gene: 8. DNA for the CDR3: TGCAGCGTCGCACGAGGGAGGGGAGATACGCAGTATTTT. It is translated as CSVARGRGDTQYF.

This chain connects TRBV2 to TRBJ2-5; 7 nucleotides match TRBD2. Germline CDR1 reads SNHLY; CDR2 reads FYNNEI. V dropped 3 bases and J dropped 7; count of bases not matched to a gene: 5. This CDR3 contains 13 residues. As DNA, the CDR3 is TGTGCCAGCAGTGACGGGGAGGGTGGGACCCAGTACTTC. Its translation is CASSDGEGGTQYF.

Concerning this clone itself: This specimen includes other DNA sequences encoding the same CDR3. This chain links TRBV7-9 with TRBJ2-3; no reliable D call. V was shortened by 1 base and J by 3 bases, with 5 bases between the two germline ends. The CDR3 runs 13 residues. Germline-derived CDR1 and CDR2 are SEHNR and FQNEAQ (reference sequence). The CDR3 region is CASSLDGTDTQYF. In DNA form, the CDR3 reads TGTGCCAGCAGCTTAGACGGGACAGATACGCAGTATTTT.

This chain links TRBV7-3 with TRBJ2-3; 9 bases agree with TRBD2. CDR1 SGHTA and CDR2 FQGTGA come from the germline V gene. V was clipped by 5 bases and J by 0 bases; unmatched bases: 6. The CDR3 covers 16 residues. The CDR3 region is CASSLLAGASTDTQYF. As DNA, the CDR3 is TGTGCCAGCAGCCTCTTAGCGGGGGCGAGCACAGATACGCAGTATTTT.

The chain employs TRBV19 and TRBJ1-1, with D possibly matching TRBD1 (6 bases). CDR3 length equals 14 residues. Germline V gives CDR1 LNHDA, CDR2 SQIVND (reference sequence). Trimming left V 8 bases short and J 3 bases short, with 16 bases between. CDR3 region: CASFPHGGDTEAFF. The DNA for the CDR3 is TGTGCCAGTTTCCCTCATGGGGGCGACACTGAAGCTTTCTTT.

J is TRBJ2-5 and V is TRBV30; D could derive from TRBD1 or TRBD2 (5 bases each). The germline gives CDR1 GTSNPN, CDR2 SVGIG (reference sequence). The ends were cut back, 4 bases at V and 3 bases at J, with 12 bases in the middle. The CDR3 has 13 residues. The CDR3 nucleotides are TGTGCCTGGATGCAGGGACCTAAAGAGACCCAGTACTTC. As protein: CAWMQGPKETQYF.

The V and J genes are TRBV6-1 and TRBJ1-6, with a possible D match to TRBD1 (5 bases). Looked up from germline, CDR1 is MNHNS and CDR2 is SASEGT. This CDR3 spans 15 amino acids. Trimming took 8 bases from V and 7 from J, leaving 18 bases between them. The DNA for the CDR3 is TGTGCCAGCGGATTTGGGGGGGTTCCCAATTCACCCCTCCACTTT. Protein product: CASGFGGVPNSPLHF.

This chain uses TRBV4-1 with TRBJ1-2, with a possible D match to TRBD1 (6 bases). V lost 0 bases, J lost 4 bases, and 9 bases lay in between. Looked up from germline, CDR1 is MGHRA and CDR2 is YSYEKL. The CDR3 consists of 14 residues. The CDR3 nucleotides read TGCGCCAGCAGCCAAGAAGGGACACCCTATGGCTACACCTTC. Its protein is CASSQEGTPYGYTF.

The chain employs TRBV19 and TRBJ1-6; D is unresolved. The germline CDR1 and CDR2 sequences are LNHDA and SQIVND (reference sequence). The CDR3 runs 15 residues. V lost 0 bases, J lost 13 bases, and 16 bases lay in between. The chain's CDR3 is CASSIEARGIDPLHF. The CDR3 bases are TGTGCCAGTAGTATAGAGGCCAGAGGAATCGATCCCCTCCACTTT.

The genes are TRBV21-1 and TRBJ1-5; the table assigns TRBD1, which was not confirmed against the DNA. TRBV21-1 is annotated as a pseudogene. There are 16 residues in the CDR3. CDR3 nucleotide sequence: TGTGCCAGCAGCAAAGAGGGCAGGGCGGGCAATCAGCCCCAGCATTTT. Protein: CASSKEGRAGNQPQHF.

The rearrangement joins TRBV6-1 to TRBJ2-7; no clear D gene. The CDR3 spans 12 residues. Germline lookup yields CDR1 MNHNS and CDR2 SASEGT. Trimming cost V 5 bases and J 3 bases, with 8 bases left between them. In nucleotides, the CDR3 is TGTGCCAGCAGTCTGAACCTCTACGAGCAGTACTTC. It translates to CASSLNLYEQYF.

The V call is TRBV4-1, the J call TRBJ1-1; a possible D gene is TRBD1 (5 bases). The germline gives CDR1 MGHRA, CDR2 YSYEKL. V lost 1 base and J 6 bases, leaving 12 bases between the germline ends. The length of the CDR3 is 14 residues. The CDR3 nucleotides are TGCGCCAGCAGCCAAGGACAGTGGGACCCTGAAGCTTTCTTT. It yields the protein CASSQGQWDPEAFF.

J is TRBJ1-4 and V is TRBV29-1; D is undetermined. The CDR3 totals 14 residues. Germline CDR1 is SQVTM and CDR2 is ANQGSEA. Trimming pared 4 bases from V and 3 bases from J, leaving 12 bases between. CDR3 amino acids: CSVGMSSANEKLFF. As DNA, the CDR3 is TGCAGCGTTGGAATGAGTTCGGCTAATGAAAAACTGTTTTTT.

This clone appeared once. This chain connects TRBV18 to TRBJ2-6; possibly TRBD1 or TRBD2 for D (6 bases each). This CDR3 is built from 18 residues. V dropped 2 bases and J dropped 4 bases, with 18 bases sitting between them. CDR1 KGHSH and CDR2 LQKENI come from the germline V gene. The CDR3 bases are TGTGCCAGCTCACCATCAACCTGGGGGGCGCTCGGGGCCAACGTCCTGACTTTC. This sequence encodes CASSPSTWGALGANVLTF.

The gene calls are TRBV11-2 and TRBJ2-7; D may match TRBD1 or TRBD2 (6 bases each). The germline CDR1 and CDR2 sequences are SGHAT and FQNNGV. This CDR3 spans 16 amino acids. The V end was cut by 4 bases, the J end by 3 bases, with 19 bases between. The CDR3 spells CASSSFEGGTGYEQYF. The CDR3 DNA reads as TGTGCCAGCAGCTCCTTCGAGGGGGGCACGGGCTACGAGCAGTACTTC.

The chain uses TRBV9 and TRBJ2-3; D remains unclear. This CDR3 has 12 residues. V gave up 3 bases and J gave up 4 bases, with 6 bases separating them. Germline V gives CDR1 SGDLS, CDR2 YYNGEE. CDR3 region: CASSAWSDTQYF. CDR3 coding DNA: TGTGCCAGCAGCGCGTGGTCAGATACGCAGTATTTT.

The J gene is TRBJ2-1, the V gene TRBV7-9; 10 nucleotides line up with TRBD2. The germline V gene has CDR1 SEHNR and CDR2 FQNEAQ (reference sequence). Losses at the gene ends were 2 bases for V and 10 bases for J; bases not matched to a gene: 8. The CDR3 covers 15 residues. CDR3 sequence (DNA): TGTGCCAGCAGCTTACAAGCGGGAGGGGCCAAAGAGCAGTTCTTC. It encodes CASSLQAGGAKEQFF.

The chain uses TRBV6-4 and TRBJ2-2, with unresolved D. This CDR3 contains 13 residues. V dropped 2 bases and J dropped 1 base, with 2 bases sitting between them. Germline V lookup: CDR1 MRHNA, CDR2 SNTAGT. In DNA, the CDR3 is TGTGCCAGCAGTGACCTGAACACCGGGGAGCTGTTTTTT. Translated, it gives CASSDLNTGELFF.

This clone was seen just once. V usage is TRBV27 and J usage is TRBJ2-7; TRBD1 is a possible D gene (6 bases). V was shortened by 5 bases and J by 1 base, with 18 bases between the two germline ends. The CDR3 has 16 amino acids. Germline loops: CDR1 MNHEY, CDR2 SMNVEV (reference sequence). As DNA, the CDR3 is TGTGCCAGCAGTGACGCGGCGGACAGCGGATCCTACGAGCAGTACTTC. Amino acid sequence: CASSDAADSGSYEQYF.

The CDR3 region is CASSYSPAGGVNEQFF. In DNA, the CDR3 is TGTGCCAGCAGTTACTCCCCTGCGGGGGGGGTTAATGAGCAGTTCTTC. V and J are TRBV6-5 and TRBJ2-1; TRBD2 agrees at 9 bases. Trimming cost V 0 bases and J 7 bases; bases outside gene matches: 7. The CDR3 consists of 16 residues. Germline V gives CDR1 MNHEY, CDR2 SVGAGI.

Turning to this clone: The sample has other DNA sequences that encode this CDR3 too. The chain is built from TRBV5-4 and TRBJ2-5, with D maybe TRBD1 (5 bases). The germline V and J ends were trimmed by 0 bases and 0 bases, with 6 bases remaining between them. From germline, CDR1 is SGHNT and CDR2 YYREEE (reference sequence). The CDR3 has 14 amino acids. This CDR3 is CASSLGQNQETQYF. The CDR3 DNA is TGTGCCAGCAGCTTGGGACAGAACCAAGAGACCCAGTACTTC.

The V gene is TRBV9, the J gene TRBJ1-3; TRBD1 agrees at 7 bases. V lost 4 bases, J lost 4 bases, and 8 bases stayed unmatched. Per germline, CDR1 SGDLS and CDR2 YYNGEE. The CDR3 contains 15 residues. The CDR3 sequence is CASSRRLGGGNTIYF. CDR3 in DNA: TGTGCCAGCAGCCGTAGGTTAGGGGGCGGAAACACCATATATTTT.

The chain uses TRBV6-1 and TRBJ1-1; maybe TRBD1 (5 bases). The V end was cut by 5 bases, the J end by 3 bases, with 13 bases between. CDR1 MNHNS and CDR2 SASEGT come from the germline V gene. CDR3 length: 14 residues. This chain's CDR3 is CASSLNRGDTEAFF. The CDR3 DNA sequence: TGTGCCAGCAGTCTTAACCGGGGGGACACTGAAGCTTTCTTT.

The rearrangement uses TRBV9 and TRBJ1-1; D perhaps matches TRBD1 (5 bases). The CDR3 is 14 residues long. V gave up 6 bases and J gave up 5 bases, with 17 bases separating them. The germline CDR1 and CDR2 sequences are SGDLS and YYNGEE. CDR3 sequence (DNA): TGTGCCAGCAACCTGGGGCCGGTGTCTACTGAAGCTTTCTTT. Its protein is CASNLGPVSTEAFF.

The V call is TRBV12-2, the J call TRBJ1-5. TRBV12-2 is shown as a pseudogene. The CDR3 length is 19 residues. The CDR3 sequence: CASRLAPVRRRKSNQPQHF. The CDR3 DNA reads TGTGCAAGTCGCTTAGCCCCTGTACGCAGGAGAAAGAGCAATCAGCCCCAGCATTTT.

The rearrangement joins TRBV7-2 to TRBJ2-2; D is perhaps TRBD1 or TRBD2 (5 bases each). Germline V gene data show CDR1 as SGHTA and CDR2 as FQGNSA. V gave up 4 bases and J gave up 6 bases, with 9 bases separating them. CDR3 length equals 13 residues. The CDR3 sequence is CASSSTAAGELFF. The CDR3 DNA reads as TGTGCCAGCAGCTCGACAGCGGCCGGGGAGCTGTTTTTT.

On this clone itself: Other DNA sequences in the sample encode the same CDR3. V usage is TRBV7-8 and J usage is TRBJ2-3, with D possibly called TRBD1 or TRBD2 (6 bases each). The germline CDR1 and CDR2 sequences are SGHVS and FQNEAQ. CDR3 size: 15 residues. Trimming pared 3 bases from V and 3 bases from J, leaving 13 bases between. The CDR3: CASSLPGGGTDTQYF. The CDR3 nucleotides read TGTGCCAGCAGCTTGCCCGGAGGGGGTACAGATACGCAGTATTTT.